This T cell receptor beta chain was profiled in a study of CD8 T cells in ankylosing spondylitis. Study outcomes and limitations: It appeared that ankylosing spondylitis blood was characterized by a TCR beta motif of roughly 8 highly homologous variants. The authors reported significant enrichment of disease-linked clones in matched ankylosing spondylitis synovial fluid.

This clonotype was seen only a few times. The antigen is undetermined. Libraries of TCR beta came from quantitative 5'-RACE with molecular barcodes. TCRdb re-analysed the 5' RACE reads in MiXCR, keeping a single row per CDR3 protein. Altogether fewer than 750,000 distinct CDR3 sequences are present, roughly 19% being singletons, with the ten largest covering under 20%. This sequence originates from a male donor with ankylosing spondylitis. The specimen sequenced was blood, either unsorted or a sorted T cell fraction (not recorded which).

The CDR3 is CASSQGYGNQPQHF. Here the CDR3 DNA reads TGCGCCAGCAGCCAAGGCTACGGGAATCAGCCCCAGCATTTT. V is TRBV4-1 and J is TRBJ1-5; D remains ambiguous. Germline V gives CDR1 MGHRA, CDR2 YSYEKL. The CDR3 has 14 residues. Trimming removed 1 base from V and 4 bases from J, with 8 bases in between.